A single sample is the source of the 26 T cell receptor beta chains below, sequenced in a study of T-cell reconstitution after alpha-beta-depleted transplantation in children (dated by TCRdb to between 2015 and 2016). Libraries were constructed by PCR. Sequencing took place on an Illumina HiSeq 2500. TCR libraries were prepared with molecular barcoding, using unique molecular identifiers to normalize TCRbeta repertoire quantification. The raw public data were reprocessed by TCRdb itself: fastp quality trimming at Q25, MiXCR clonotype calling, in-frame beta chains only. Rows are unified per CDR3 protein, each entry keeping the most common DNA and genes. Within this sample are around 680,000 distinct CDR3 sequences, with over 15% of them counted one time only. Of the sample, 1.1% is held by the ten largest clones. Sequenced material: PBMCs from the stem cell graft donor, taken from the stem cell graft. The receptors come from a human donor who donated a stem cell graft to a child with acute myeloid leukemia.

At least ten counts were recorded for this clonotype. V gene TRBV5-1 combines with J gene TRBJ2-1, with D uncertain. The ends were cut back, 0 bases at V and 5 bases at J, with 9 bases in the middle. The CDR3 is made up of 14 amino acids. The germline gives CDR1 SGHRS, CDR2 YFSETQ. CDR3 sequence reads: CASSLADEHNEQFF. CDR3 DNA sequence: TGCGCCAGCAGCTTGGCCGACGAACACAATGAGCAGTTCTTC.

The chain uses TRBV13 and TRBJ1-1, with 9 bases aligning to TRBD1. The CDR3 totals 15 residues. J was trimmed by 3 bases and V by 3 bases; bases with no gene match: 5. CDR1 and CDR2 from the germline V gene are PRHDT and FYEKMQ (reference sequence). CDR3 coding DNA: TGTGCCAGCAGCTTCGCGGACAGGGGTGACACTGAAGCTTTCTTT. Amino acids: CASSFADRGDTEAFF.

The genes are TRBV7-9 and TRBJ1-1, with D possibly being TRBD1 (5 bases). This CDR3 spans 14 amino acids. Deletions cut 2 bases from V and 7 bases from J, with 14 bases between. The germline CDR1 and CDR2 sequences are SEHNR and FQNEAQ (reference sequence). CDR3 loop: CASSLLGAHGEAFF. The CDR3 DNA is TGTGCCAGCAGCTTATTAGGGGCGCATGGTGAAGCTTTCTTT. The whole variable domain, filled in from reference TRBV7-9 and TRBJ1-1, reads DTGVSQNPRHKITKRGQNVTFRCDPISEHNRLYWYRQTLGQGPEFLTYFQNEAQLEKSRLLSDRFSAERPKGSFSTLEIQRTEQGDSAMYLCASSLLGAHGEAFFGQGTRLTVV.

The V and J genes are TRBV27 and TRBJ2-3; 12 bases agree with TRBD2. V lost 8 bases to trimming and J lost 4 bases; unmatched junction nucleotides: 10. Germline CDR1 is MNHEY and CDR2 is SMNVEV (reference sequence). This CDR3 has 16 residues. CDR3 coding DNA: TGTGCCAGCGGACCGCGACTAGCGGGGGCTGCAGATACGCAGTATTTT. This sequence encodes CASGPRLAGAADTQYF.

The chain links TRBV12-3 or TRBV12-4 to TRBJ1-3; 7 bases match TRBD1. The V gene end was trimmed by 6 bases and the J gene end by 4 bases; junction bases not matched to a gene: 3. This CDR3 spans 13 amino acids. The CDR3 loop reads CASRLQGGNTIYF. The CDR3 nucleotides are TGTGCCAGCAGGCTACAGGGGGGAAACACCATATATTTT.

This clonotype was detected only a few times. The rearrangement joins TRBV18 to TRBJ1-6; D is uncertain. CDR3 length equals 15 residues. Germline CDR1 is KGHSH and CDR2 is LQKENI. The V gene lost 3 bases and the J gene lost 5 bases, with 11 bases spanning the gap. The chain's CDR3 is CASSPSGPDNSPLHF. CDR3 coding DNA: TGTGCCAGCTCACCCTCAGGTCCTGATAATTCACCCCTCCACTTT.

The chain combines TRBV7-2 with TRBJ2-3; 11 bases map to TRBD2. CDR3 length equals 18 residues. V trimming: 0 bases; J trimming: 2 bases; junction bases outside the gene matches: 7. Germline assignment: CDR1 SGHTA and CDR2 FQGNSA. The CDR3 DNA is TGTGCCAGCAGCTTAGCGCTCCCTAGCGGGGGGATCACAGATACGCAGTATTTT. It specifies CASSLALPSGGITDTQYF.

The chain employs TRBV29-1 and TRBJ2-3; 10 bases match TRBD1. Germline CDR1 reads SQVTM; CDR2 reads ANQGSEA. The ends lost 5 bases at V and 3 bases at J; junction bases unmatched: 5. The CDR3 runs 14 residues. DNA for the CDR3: TGCAGCGTTCGGGACAGGGGTTGGACAGATACGCAGTATTTT. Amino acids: CSVRDRGWTDTQYF.

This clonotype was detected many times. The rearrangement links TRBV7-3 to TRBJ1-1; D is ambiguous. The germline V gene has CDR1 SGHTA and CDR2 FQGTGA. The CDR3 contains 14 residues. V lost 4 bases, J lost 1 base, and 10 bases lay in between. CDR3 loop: CASSSSGRNTEAFF. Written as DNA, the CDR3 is TGTGCCAGCAGCTCAAGTGGCAGGAACACTGAAGCTTTCTTT.

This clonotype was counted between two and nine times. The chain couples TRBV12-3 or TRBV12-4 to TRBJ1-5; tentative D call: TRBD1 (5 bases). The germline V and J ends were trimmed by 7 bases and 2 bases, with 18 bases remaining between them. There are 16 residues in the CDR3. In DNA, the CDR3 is TGTGCCAGCATGCTCGGGGGAGGGTTGGGCAATCAGCCCCAGCATTTT. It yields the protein CASMLGGGLGNQPQHF.

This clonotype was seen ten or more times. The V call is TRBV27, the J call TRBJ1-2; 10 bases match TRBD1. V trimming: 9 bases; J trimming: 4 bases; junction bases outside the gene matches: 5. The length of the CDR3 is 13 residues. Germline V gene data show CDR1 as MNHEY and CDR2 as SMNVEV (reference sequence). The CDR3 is CASTGTGAYGYTF. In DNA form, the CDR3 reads TGTGCCAGTACCGGGACAGGGGCCTATGGCTACACCTTC.

DNA of the CDR3: TGTGCCACCAGACCGACTTCGGACTCCTACAATGAGCAGTTCTTC. Translated: CATRPTSDSYNEQFF. The chain combines TRBV15 with TRBJ2-1, with D unclear. V was pared by 6 bases and J by 0 bases, with 12 bases between. Germline values: CDR1 LNHNV, CDR2 YYDKDF (reference sequence). The CDR3 runs 15 residues.

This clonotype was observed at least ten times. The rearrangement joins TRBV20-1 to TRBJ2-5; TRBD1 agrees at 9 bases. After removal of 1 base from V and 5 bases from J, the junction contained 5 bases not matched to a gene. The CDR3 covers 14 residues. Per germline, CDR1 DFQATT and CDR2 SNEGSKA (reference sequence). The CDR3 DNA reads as TGCAGTGCTAGAGCCTGGGACAGGGTTGAGACCCAGTACTTC. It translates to CSARAWDRVETQYF.

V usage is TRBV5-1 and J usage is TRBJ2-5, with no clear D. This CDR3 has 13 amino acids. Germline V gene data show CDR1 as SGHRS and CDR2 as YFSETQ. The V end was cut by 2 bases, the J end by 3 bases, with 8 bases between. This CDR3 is CASSFDWEETQYF. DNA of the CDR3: TGCGCCAGCAGCTTCGACTGGGAAGAGACCCAGTACTTC.

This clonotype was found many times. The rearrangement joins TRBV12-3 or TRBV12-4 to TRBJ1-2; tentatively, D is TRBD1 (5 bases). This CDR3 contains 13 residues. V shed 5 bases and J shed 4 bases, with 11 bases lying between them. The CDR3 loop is CASSPPGPYGYTF. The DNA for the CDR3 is TGTGCCAGCAGTCCCCCAGGGCCCTATGGCTACACCTTC.

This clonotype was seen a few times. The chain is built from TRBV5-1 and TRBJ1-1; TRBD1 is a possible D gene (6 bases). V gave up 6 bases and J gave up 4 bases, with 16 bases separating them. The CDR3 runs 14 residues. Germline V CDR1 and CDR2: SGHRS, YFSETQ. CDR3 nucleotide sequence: TGCGCCAGCACCGGAGGGGGGGCGCGCACTGAAGCTTTCTTT. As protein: CASTGGGARTEAFF. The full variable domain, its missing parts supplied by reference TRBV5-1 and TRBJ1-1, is KAGVTQTPRYLIKTRGQQVTLSCSPISGHRSVSWYQQTPGQGLQFLFEYFSETQRNKGNFPGRFSGRQFSNSRSEMNVSTLELGDSALYLCASTGGGARTEAFFGQGTRLTVV.

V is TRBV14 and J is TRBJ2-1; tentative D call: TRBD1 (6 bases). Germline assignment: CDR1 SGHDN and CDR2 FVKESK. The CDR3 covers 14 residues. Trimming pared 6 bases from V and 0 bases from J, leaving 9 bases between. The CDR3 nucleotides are TGTGCCAGCAGTGGACAGATCTCCTACAATGAGCAGTTCTTC. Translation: CASSGQISYNEQFF.

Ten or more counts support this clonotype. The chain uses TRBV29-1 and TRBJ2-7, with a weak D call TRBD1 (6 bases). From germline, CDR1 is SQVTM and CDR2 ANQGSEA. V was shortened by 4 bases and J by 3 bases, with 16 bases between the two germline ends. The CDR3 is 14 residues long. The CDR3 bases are TGCAGCGTTGCTTATGTTGGGACACACTACGAGCAGTACTTC. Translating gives CSVAYVGTHYEQYF.

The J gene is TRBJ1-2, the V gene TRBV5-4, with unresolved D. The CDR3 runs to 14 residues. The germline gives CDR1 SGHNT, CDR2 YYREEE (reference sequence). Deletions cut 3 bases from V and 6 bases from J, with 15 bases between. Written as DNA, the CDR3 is TGTGCCAGCAGCTCCCTGGGCAGGACGGATGGCTACACCTTC. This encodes CASSSLGRTDGYTF.

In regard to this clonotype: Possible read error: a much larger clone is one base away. The CDR3 region has the DNA TGCAGTGCTGAACATCCCACCGGGACCCGAGTCACAGATACGCAGTATTTT. It codes for CSAEHPTGTRVTDTQYF. This chain connects TRBV20-1 to TRBJ2-3, with D perhaps being TRBD1 or TRBD2 (5 bases each). The germline V gene has CDR1 DFQATT and CDR2 SNEGSKA (reference sequence). The length of the CDR3 is 17 residues. V was pared by 5 bases and J by 2 bases, with 23 bases between.

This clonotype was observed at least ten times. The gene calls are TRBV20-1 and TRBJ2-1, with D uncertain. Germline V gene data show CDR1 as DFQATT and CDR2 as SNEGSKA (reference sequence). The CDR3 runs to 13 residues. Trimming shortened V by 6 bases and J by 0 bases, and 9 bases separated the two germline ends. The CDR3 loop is CSALTGSYNEQFF. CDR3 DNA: TGCAGTGCCCTAACCGGCTCCTACAATGAGCAGTTCTTC.

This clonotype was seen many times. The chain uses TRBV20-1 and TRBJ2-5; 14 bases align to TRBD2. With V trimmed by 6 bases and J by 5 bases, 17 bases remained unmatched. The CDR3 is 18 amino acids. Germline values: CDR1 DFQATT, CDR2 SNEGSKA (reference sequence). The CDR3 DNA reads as TGCAGTGCCCCGGGACGGAGACGACTAGCGGGGGGGCCTGAGACCCAGTACTTC. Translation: CSAPGRRRLAGGPETQYF.

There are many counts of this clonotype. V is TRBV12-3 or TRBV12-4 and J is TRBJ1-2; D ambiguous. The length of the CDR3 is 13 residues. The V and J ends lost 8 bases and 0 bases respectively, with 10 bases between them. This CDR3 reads CASVPTPNYGYTF. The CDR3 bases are TGTGCCAGCGTACCTACACCTAACTATGGCTACACCTTC.

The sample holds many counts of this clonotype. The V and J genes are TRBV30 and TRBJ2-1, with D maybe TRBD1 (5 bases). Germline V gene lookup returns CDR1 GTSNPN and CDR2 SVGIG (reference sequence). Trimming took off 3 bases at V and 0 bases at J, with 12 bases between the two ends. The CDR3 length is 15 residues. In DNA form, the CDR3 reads TGTGCCTGGAGCCAAAGGGGATACTCCTACAATGAGCAGTTCTTC. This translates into CAWSQRGYSYNEQFF. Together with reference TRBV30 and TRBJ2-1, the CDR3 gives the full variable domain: SQTIHQWPATLVQPVGSPLSLECTVEGTSNPNLYWYRQAAGRGLQLLFYSVGIGQISSEVPQNLSASRPQDRQFILSSKKLLLSDSGFYLCAWSQRGYSYNEQFFGPGTRLTVL.

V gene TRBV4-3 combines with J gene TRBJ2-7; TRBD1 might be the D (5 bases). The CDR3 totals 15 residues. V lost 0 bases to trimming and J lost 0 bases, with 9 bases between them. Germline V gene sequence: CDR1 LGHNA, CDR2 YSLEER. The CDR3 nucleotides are TGCGCCAGCAGCCAAGACCGACAGATCTCCTACGAGCAGTACTTC. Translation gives CASSQDRQISYEQYF.

CDR3 bases: TGCAGTGCAAGGGGGGACAGGGGGCCCCTCACCTTC. Protein: CSARGDRGPLTF. The chain joins TRBV20-1 to TRBJ1-2; TRBD1 matches at 12 bases. CDR1 is DFQATT and CDR2 is SNEGSKA in the germline V gene (reference sequence). This CDR3 has 12 amino acids. Trimming removed 6 bases from V and 13 bases from J; junction bases left unmatched: 9.